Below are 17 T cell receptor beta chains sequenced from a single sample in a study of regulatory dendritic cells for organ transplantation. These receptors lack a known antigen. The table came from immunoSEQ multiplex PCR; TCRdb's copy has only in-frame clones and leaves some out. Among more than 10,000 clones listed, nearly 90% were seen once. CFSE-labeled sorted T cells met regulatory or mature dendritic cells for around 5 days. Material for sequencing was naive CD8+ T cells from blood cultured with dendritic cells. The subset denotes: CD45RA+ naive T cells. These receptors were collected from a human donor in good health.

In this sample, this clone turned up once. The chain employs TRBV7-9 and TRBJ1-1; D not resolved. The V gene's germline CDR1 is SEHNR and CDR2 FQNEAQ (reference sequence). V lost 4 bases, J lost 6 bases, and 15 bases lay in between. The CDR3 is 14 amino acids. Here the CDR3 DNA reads TGTGCCAGCAGCTCTAAGACGAGAGACGCTGAAGCTTTCTTT. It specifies CASSSKTRDAEAFF.

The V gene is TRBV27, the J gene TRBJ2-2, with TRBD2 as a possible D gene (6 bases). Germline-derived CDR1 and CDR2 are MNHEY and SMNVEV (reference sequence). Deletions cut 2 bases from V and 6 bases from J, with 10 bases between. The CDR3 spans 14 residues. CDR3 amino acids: CASSLIGGAGELFF. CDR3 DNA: TGTGCCAGCAGTTTAATTGGAGGGGCCGGGGAGCTGTTTTTT.

CDR3 region: CASSRGQGLDPYEQYF. The CDR3 coding sequence is TGCGCCAGCAGCCGGGGGCAGGGACTAGACCCTTACGAGCAGTACTTC. This rearrangement joins TRBV4-3 to TRBJ2-7; the match to TRBD2 covers 8 bases. The CDR3 sequence is 16 residues long. Trimming took 4 bases from V and 4 from J; bases not matched to a gene: 12. CDR1 LGHNA and CDR2 YSLEER come from the germline V gene.

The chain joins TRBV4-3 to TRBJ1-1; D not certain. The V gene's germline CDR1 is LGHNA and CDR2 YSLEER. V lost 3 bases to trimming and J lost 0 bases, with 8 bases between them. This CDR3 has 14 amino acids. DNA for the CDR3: TGCGCCAGCAGCCACACCCACATGAACACTGAAGCTTTCTTT. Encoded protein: CASSHTHMNTEAFF.

The CDR3 loop is CASSFLAGDYEQYF. The CDR3 bases are TGTGCCAGCAGTTTTTTAGCGGGAGACTACGAGCAGTACTTC. This sequence joins TRBV27 and TRBJ2-7, with 9 positions matching TRBD2. This CDR3 spans 14 amino acids. CDR1 is MNHEY, CDR2 SMNVEV, per germline (reference sequence). J was trimmed by 3 bases and V by 3 bases; bases with no gene match: 3.

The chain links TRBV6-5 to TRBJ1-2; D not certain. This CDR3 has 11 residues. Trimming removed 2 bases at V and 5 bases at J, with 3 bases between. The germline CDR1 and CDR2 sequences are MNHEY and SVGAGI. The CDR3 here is CASSYPYGYTF. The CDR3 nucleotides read TGTGCCAGCAGTTACCCATATGGCTACACCTTC.

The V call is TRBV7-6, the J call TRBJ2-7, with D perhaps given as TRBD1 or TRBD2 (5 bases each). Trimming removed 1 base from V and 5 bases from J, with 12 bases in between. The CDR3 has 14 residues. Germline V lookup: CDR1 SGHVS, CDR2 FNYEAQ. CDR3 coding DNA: TGTGCCAGCAGCTTAGAGGTCCGGGGCCACGAGCAGTACTTC. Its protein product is CASSLEVRGHEQYF.

DNA for the CDR3: TGCGCCAGCAGCCAAGAAATACAGGGGCCCCTGCTGACCTCTGGAAACACCATATATTTT. Amino acids: CASSQEIQGPLLTSGNTIYF. The chain joins TRBV4-3 to TRBJ1-3, with 7 bases matching TRBD1. V lost 0 bases to trimming and J lost 0 bases; unmatched junction nucleotides: 14. Germline loops: CDR1 LGHNA, CDR2 YSLEER. The CDR3 has 20 amino acids.

The CDR3 loop is CSVHSGTSGGPYNEQFF. CDR3 DNA: TGCAGCGTTCACTCCGGGACTAGCGGGGGACCGTACAATGAGCAGTTCTTC. The V call is TRBV29-1, the J call TRBJ2-1; the match to TRBD2 covers 14 bases. Unmatched junction bases numbered 10, after V lost 5 bases and J lost 4 bases. The CDR3 covers 17 residues. The germline V gene encodes CDR1 SQVTM and CDR2 ANQGSEA.

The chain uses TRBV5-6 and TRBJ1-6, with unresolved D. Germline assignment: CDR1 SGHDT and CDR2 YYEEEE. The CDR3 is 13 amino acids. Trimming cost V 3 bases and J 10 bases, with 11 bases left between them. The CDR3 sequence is CASSSITESPLHF. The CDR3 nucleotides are TGTGCCAGCAGCTCAATAACCGAATCACCCCTCCACTTT.

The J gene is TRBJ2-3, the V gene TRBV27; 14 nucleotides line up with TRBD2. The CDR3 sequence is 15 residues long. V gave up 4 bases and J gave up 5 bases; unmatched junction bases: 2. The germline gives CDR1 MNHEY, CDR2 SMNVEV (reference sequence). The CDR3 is CASSSGTSGRDTQYF. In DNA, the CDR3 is TGTGCCAGCAGTTCCGGGACTAGCGGGAGAGATACGCAGTATTTT.

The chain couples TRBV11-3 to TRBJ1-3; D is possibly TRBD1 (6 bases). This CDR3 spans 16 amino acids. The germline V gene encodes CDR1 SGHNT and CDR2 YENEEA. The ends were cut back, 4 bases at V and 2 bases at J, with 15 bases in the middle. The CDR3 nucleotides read TGTGCCAGCAGCTCCTCTCCCAGGGGTCCTGGAAACACCATATATTTT. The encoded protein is CASSSSPRGPGNTIYF.

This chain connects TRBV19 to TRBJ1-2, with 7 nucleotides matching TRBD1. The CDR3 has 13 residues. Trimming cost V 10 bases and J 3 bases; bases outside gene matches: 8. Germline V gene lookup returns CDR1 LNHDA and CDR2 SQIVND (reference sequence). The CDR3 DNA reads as TGTGCCACTCAAGGGACAGACGACTATGGCTACACCTTC. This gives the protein CATQGTDDYGYTF.

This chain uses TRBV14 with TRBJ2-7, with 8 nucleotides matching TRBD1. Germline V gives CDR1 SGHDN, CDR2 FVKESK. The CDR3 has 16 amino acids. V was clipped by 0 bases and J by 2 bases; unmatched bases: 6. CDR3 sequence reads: CASSQDLPDRAYEQYF. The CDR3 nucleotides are TGTGCCAGCAGCCAAGATCTTCCGGACAGGGCCTACGAGCAGTACTTC.

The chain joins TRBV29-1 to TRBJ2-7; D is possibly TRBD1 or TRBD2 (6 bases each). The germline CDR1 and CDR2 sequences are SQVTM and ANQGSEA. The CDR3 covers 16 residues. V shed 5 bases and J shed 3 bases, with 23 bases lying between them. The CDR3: CSVLDSSGANLYEQYF. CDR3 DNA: TGCAGCGTTTTAGACAGCTCGGGGGCGAACCTCTACGAGCAGTACTTC.

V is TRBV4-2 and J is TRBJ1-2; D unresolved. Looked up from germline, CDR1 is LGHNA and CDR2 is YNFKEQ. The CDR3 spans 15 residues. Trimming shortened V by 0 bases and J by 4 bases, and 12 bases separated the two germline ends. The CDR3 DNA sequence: TGTGCCAGCAGCCAAGAAAACACAGCTTCCTATGGCTACACCTTC. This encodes CASSQENTASYGYTF.

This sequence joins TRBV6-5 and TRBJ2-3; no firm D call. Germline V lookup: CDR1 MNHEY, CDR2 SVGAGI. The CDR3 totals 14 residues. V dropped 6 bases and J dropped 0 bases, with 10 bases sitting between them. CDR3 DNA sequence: TGTGCCAGCAGGGGAAGGGCTAGCACAGATACGCAGTATTTT. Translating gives CASRGRASTDTQYF.